This TCR beta chain was sequenced in a study of tissue T cells after allogeneic stem cell transplantation (dated by TCRdb to between 2021 and 2023). A note on the overall study: Using research autopsies of patients with and without GVHD, plus mouse models of GVHD, the study profiled TCR beta repertoires across many tissues. The human part of the study was a prospective observational study with no blinding and no randomization.

The library was obtained by the immunoSEQ multiplex PCR assay. TCRbeta CDR3 sequencing was done by Adaptive Biotechnologies at survey depth, reporting CDR3 sequences, V/J genes, productive frequency and template counts. TCR beta CDR3 regions were amplified from genomic DNA instead of RNA. The authors' pipeline ran thus. Jensen-Shannon divergence served to quantify pairwise repertoire overlap between tissues, with 0 meaning identical and 1 meaning complete divergence. Based on pairwise JSD values, tissues were grouped by single-linkage agglomerative hierarchical clustering, and the results were shown as dendrograms. GLIPH2 was run on all patient samples with simulation_depth 1000, kmer_min_depth 3 and cdr3_length_cutoff 8, and groups with more than two unique CDR3s were retained. A standardized tissue-overlap score extrapolated Jaccard GLIPH-group overlap across patients to a standard repertoire size of 1000 clones. Linear mixed-effect models, with tissue as a fixed effect and individual as a random effect, were used to test how diversity related to clinical or experimental variables. Imported from immuneACCESS, the table was reduced by TCRdb to in-frame sequences with V and J called. These copies leave out some clones; in studies compared against another copy, an unresolved V gene accounts for under half, and the cause of the remainder is not known. The V and J calls and the clone size are those of that table, but D and trimming were determined from the DNA. The sample profile shows approximately 7,900 clones; roughly 32% of them were found once. The ten largest clones represent around 3.3% of the sample.

CDR3 length: 16 amino acids, cysteine to phenylalanine. Of the CDR3's DNA, 45 bases were read; they are in frame from base 1. CDR1 is given as NNHNN and CDR2 as SYGAGS, both from the germline V gene (reference sequence). V is pruned by 3 bases and J by 3 bases, leaving 4 bases of the junction without a gene match. Broader findings and caveats from the paper: Which tissue TCRs were alloreactive or antigen-specific was not determined in the study, and some of the clones might have been host cells that persisted. Sampling depth was acknowledged as a limitation, and the patient cohort was both small and clinically heterogeneous. In both patients and mice, T cells from blood and spleen picked up only a limited part of the TCR repertoire that was detected in tissues. Not many T cell clones showed up in more than one patient, yet clustering based on motifs uncovered repertoire signatures that were shared across patients in a tissue-specific way. Within patients, how anatomically similar tissues were was a major factor shaping TCR repertoire composition, regardless of disease or transplant status.

The meaning of the sample's time point label: mouse harvest day 14 after allogeneic transplant. Each mouse graft, delivered by tail vein injection, combined 10^6 splenic CD5+ T cells with 10^7 T-cell-depleted bone marrow cells. GVHD in mice was modeled with a major MHC-mismatch B6 (H2b) into BALB/c (H2d) model, and tissues were profiled at day 7 or 14. On day 7 or 14 post-transplant, mouse tissues and retro-orbital blood were harvested with separate sterile tools for each animal, and livers were flushed beforehand. Before genomic DNA isolation with the DNeasy Blood & Tissue Kit, mouse tissues were minced with razor blades in buffered saline. About this clone itself: Its cognate antigen has yet to be identified. This is a murine receptor, so its gene nomenclature and germline sequences are mouse based. With the read ending 1 residue before the CDR3 end, the germline J gene is used to fill in that end.

The source is a female BALB/c mouse given C57BL/6 T cells with graft-versus-host disease after an allogeneic hematopoietic cell transplant. This sequence uses TRBV13-2 and TRBJ2-5; TRBD2 matches 13 bases in the middle. Specimen: skin. The CDR3 corresponds to CASGVPGLGGQDTQYF. Incomplete CDR3 DNA: TGTGCCAGCGGTGTTCCGGGACTGGGGGGGCAAGACACCCAGTAC.